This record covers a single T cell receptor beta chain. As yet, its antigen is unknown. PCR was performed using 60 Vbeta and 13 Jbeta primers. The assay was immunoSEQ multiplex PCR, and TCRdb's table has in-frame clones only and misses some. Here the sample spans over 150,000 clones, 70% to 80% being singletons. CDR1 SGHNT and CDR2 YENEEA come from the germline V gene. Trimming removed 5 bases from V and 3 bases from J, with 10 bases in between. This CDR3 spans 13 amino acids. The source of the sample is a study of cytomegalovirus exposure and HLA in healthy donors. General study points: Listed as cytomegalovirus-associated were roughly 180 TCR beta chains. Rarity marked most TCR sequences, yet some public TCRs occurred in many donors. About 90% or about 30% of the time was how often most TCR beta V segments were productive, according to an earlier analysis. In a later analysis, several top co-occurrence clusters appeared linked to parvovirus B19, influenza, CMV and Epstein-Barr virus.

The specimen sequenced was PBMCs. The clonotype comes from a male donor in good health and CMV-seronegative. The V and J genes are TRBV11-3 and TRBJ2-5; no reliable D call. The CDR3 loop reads CASSVGLEETQYF. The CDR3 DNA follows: TGTGCCAGCAGCGTAGGCCTAGAAGAGACCCAGTACTTC.